This section outlines one T cell receptor beta chain sequence together with its context. Its antigen remains unidentified. This sample was included in a study of shared clonotypes between healthy human individuals. Study context: Each donor had three CD4 naive, three CD4 memory, two CD8 naive and one CD8 memory plate.

The protocol was immunoSEQ multiplex PCR, while the TCRdb copy is restricted to in-frame clones and leaves out a portion. Counted here are roughly 2.4 million clones, approximately 96% occurring once; the ten biggest clones make up 0.1% to 0.15%. This CDR3 spans 15 amino acids. The germline V and J ends were trimmed by 2 bases and 0 bases, with 9 bases remaining between them. Germline V gene lookup returns CDR1 MNHNY and CDR2 SVGAGI (reference sequence). Participating donors were healthy, HIV-negative adults free of recent acute infections or vaccinations. The study's findings and limits: Having only a few donors restricted how much genetic and exposure-history diversity was captured. The sharing of around 5% of naive CD4 clonotypes was seen across a handful of donors.

The receptor's source is a man between 18 and 35 years old in good health. The sample consisted of naive CD4+ T cells sorted from blood. Stated subset: CD45RA+ positively selected. The chain combines TRBV6-6 with TRBJ2-3; D is uncertain. The DNA for the CDR3 is TGTGCCAGCAGTTACGAGGATCTTAGCACAGATACGCAGTATTTT. It codes for CASSYEDLSTDTQYF.